This T cell receptor beta chain was profiled in a study of cytomegalovirus exposure and HLA in healthy donors. Broader study findings: TCR beta sequences reportedly predicted most subjects' HLA-A and HLA-B alleles accurately.

13 Jbeta primers and 60 Vbeta primers were used for the PCR. The protocol was immunoSEQ multiplex PCR, while the TCRdb copy is restricted to in-frame clones and leaves out a portion. The sample contains about 140,000 clones, about 86% of which appear only once. Germline V CDR1 and CDR2: KGHSH, LQKENI. Trimming cost V 3 bases and J 4 bases; bases outside gene matches: 10. The CDR3 covers 16 residues. As regards this clone: Its antigen is unidentified.

The chain uses TRBV18 and TRBJ2-3; the match to TRBD1 covers 7 bases. Sequencing was performed on PBMCs. This sequence was found in a man in his forties in good health and CMV-seropositive. This CDR3 is CASSPQRQGWADTQYF. The CDR3 DNA reads TGTGCCAGCTCACCCCAGCGACAGGGTTGGGCAGATACGCAGTATTTT.